Listed below are T cell receptor beta chains from one sample, sequenced in a study of blood T cell repertoires in COVID-19. Profiled with immunoSEQ multiplex PCR; TCRdb holds only in-frame clones, not every one. The sample has roughly 500,000 clones, approximately 92% seen once; the top ten hold 0.7% to 1%. The sample was peripheral blood. The receptors stem from a man between 18 and 29 years old with COVID-19, enrolled during active disease. CDR3s leave out the opening cysteine and the closing phenylalanine or tryptophan.

>TRBV6-5
ASSYVQGGTEAF
>TRBV18
ASSPYGGDSYEQY
>TRBV7-2
ASSPTSGSYNEQF
>TRBV5-4
ASSLSPSDTQY
>TRBV13
ASSVLAGGRYEQY
>TRBV7-8
ASSRIGTSGEYEQF
>TRBV3-1/TRBV3-2
ASSQGRASEQY
>TRBV5-1
ASRPGRLSGGSYEQY
>TRBV19
ASSIAGRFSNEQF
>TRBV4-1
ASRTSGQNTGELF
>TRBV6-1
ASSEARGRSGELF
>TRBV7-2
ASSLSPILREQF
>TRBV27
ASSLYPRTGSTGELF
>TRBV29-1
SVVRQDSSSYNEQF
>TRBV29-1
SVALGVGGPYEQY
>TRBV6-5
ANAAGAGLYEQY
>TRBV3-1/TRBV3-2
ASSQGGQPPRGEQY
>TRBV7-2
ASSYRDRGVNEQF
>TRBV9
ASSVAAGGGETQY
>TRBV7-9
ASSFSGGAVGGEQY